A single sample is the source of the 15 T cell receptor beta chains below, sequenced in a study of tumor-infiltrating lymphocytes in primary liver carcinoma. Using a constant-region primer together with ProtoScript II reverse transcriptase, TCR beta cDNA was made from about 490 ng of total RNA. Slightly modified ARM-PCR with three nested multiplex PCR rounds yielded TCR beta libraries. The first two PCR rounds used TRBV1-TRBV30 primers with a Cbeta primer, around 10 cycles each. TCRdb ran MiXCR on the multiplex PCR reads and lists one entry per CDR3 protein. The sample yields about 200,000 distinct CDR3 sequences, 65% seen once. The source of the blood RNA was unsorted whole blood, and germline DNA was extracted as well. The sequenced sample was peripheral blood. Every receptor here comes from a woman aged 60-75 years with primary liver carcinoma and hepatitis B virus infection.

A single count supports this clonotype. Compared with germline, one end of the junction differs, possibly owing to a read error. This rearrangement joins TRBV5-1 to TRBJ2-3; 14 positions match TRBD2. Germline assignment: CDR1 SGHRS and CDR2 YFSETQ. The length of the CDR3 is 17 residues. CDR3 DNA: TGCGCCAGCAGCTGGGGACTAGCGGGAGCGGGATCAGATGCGCAGTATTTT. Its protein product is CASSWGLAGAGSDAQYF.

With respect to this clonotype: At one end the junction does not follow the germline gene, possibly because of a read error. This sequence joins TRBV5-5 and TRBJ1-1; D call uncertain. The CDR3 length is 15 residues. CDR1 and CDR2 (germline): SGHKS, YYEKEE (reference sequence). CDR3 loop: CARSFSSASNTEAFF. Written as DNA, the CDR3 is TGTGCCAGGAGCTTCTCTTCAGCTTCGAACACTGAAGCTTTCTTT.

V gene TRBV5-4 combines with J gene TRBJ1-1; 10 bases align to TRBD1. The CDR3 covers 14 residues. The germline V gene encodes CDR1 SGHNT and CDR2 YYREEE (reference sequence). Trimming removed 3 bases from V and 5 bases from J; junction bases left unmatched: 4. The CDR3, as DNA: TGTGCCAGCAGCTCGAGACAGGGGGCAACTGAAGCTTTCTTT. Protein: CASSSRQGATEAFF.

The V gene is TRBV29-1, the J gene TRBJ1-1, with a weak D call TRBD1 (5 bases). This CDR3 comprises 14 residues. The V gene lost 7 bases and the J gene lost 5 bases, with 20 bases spanning the gap. Looked up from germline, CDR1 is SQVTM and CDR2 is ANQGSEA. The CDR3 here is CSAGGVGWDTEAFF. The CDR3 DNA sequence: TGCAGCGCCGGGGGGGTGGGATGGGATACTGAAGCTTTCTTT. The whole variable domain, remainder taken from reference TRBV29-1 and TRBJ1-1, is SAVISQKPSRDICQRGTSLTIQCQVDSQVTMMFWYRQQPGQSLTLIATANQGSEATYESGFVIDKFPISRPNLTFSTLTVSNMSPEDSSIYLCSAGGVGWDTEAFFGQGTRLTVV.

Concerning this clonotype: One end of the junction fails to match germline, which may point to a read error. V is TRBV12-3 or TRBV12-4 and J is TRBJ1-5, with D unresolved. The CDR3 is 16 residues long. CDR3 sequence: CASSRRPGSGDQPQYF. CDR3 nucleotides: TGTGCCAGCAGTCGACGACCGGGAAGTGGGGATCAGCCCCAGTACTTT.

The rearrangement links TRBV11-3 to TRBJ2-2; TRBD2 is a possible D gene (5 bases). V lost 6 bases and J 8 bases, leaving 16 bases between the germline ends. CDR1 is SGHNT and CDR2 is YENEEA in the germline V gene. There are 14 residues in the CDR3. The CDR3 DNA reads as TGTGCCAGCAGGGGAGCTAGGGCGACGGGGGAGCTGTTTTTT. Encoded protein: CASRGARATGELFF.

DNA of the CDR3: TGTGCCAGCAGTTACTGGCTGAATGAGCAGTTCTTC. Translation: CASSYWLNEQFF. The chain couples TRBV6-2 or TRBV6-3 to TRBJ2-1; D is unresolved. This CDR3 contains 12 residues. The V gene's germline CDR1 is MNHEY and CDR2 SVGEGT. V was trimmed by 1 base and J by 7 bases, leaving 5 bases between them.

A word on this clonotype: The junction does not match germline at one end; this may be a read error. The chain couples TRBV11-2 to TRBJ2-1; D is ambiguous. This CDR3 has 17 residues. Germline-derived CDR1 and CDR2 are SGHAT and FQNNGV. CDR3 amino acids: CTSNFTPLRSFYNEQFF. DNA for the CDR3: TGTACCAGCAACTTTACCCCACTGAGGAGCTTCTACAATGAGCAGTTCTTC. Complete variable domain (other parts from reference TRBV11-2 and TRBJ2-1): EAGVAQSPRYKIIEKRQSVAFWCNPISGHATLYWYQQILGQGPKLLIQFQNNGVVDDSQLPKDRFSAERLKGVDSTLKIQPAKLEDSAVYLCTSNFTPLRSFYNEQFFGPGTRLTVL.

A word on this clonotype: The junction departs from the called germline gene at one end, perhaps through a read error. The J gene is TRBJ2-7, the V gene TRBV6-5; D possibly uses TRBD1 or TRBD2 (5 bases each). The CDR3 runs 14 residues. Germline values: CDR1 MNHEY, CDR2 SVGAGI. The CDR3 loop is CASCYSWGSCEQYF. The CDR3, as DNA: TGTGCCAGCTGTTACTCGTGGGGGTCCTGCGAGCAGTACTTC.

The chain has TRBV5-1 and TRBJ2-5; TRBD2 matches 7 bases. Germline values: CDR1 SGHRS, CDR2 YFSETQ. V lost 3 bases to trimming and J lost 2 bases; unmatched junction nucleotides: 10. The CDR3 totals 16 residues. CDR3 sequence: CASSWEGRGAQETQYF. The CDR3 DNA reads as TGCGCCAGCAGCTGGGAGGGGAGAGGGGCACAAGAGACCCAGTACTTC.

About this clonotype: Sequence at one end of the junction differs from germline and may be a read error. The chain employs TRBV29-1 and TRBJ1-2; D ambiguous. From germline, CDR1 is SQVTM and CDR2 ANQGSEA. The CDR3 totals 14 residues. The CDR3 spells CSVEDQITNCGYTF. The CDR3, as DNA: TGCAGCGTTGAAGATCAGATTACTAACTGTGGCTACACCTTC.

Many counts were recorded for this clonotype. The chain links TRBV6-1 to TRBJ1-3; no clear D gene. The V and J ends lost 1 base and 1 base respectively, with 8 bases between them. Germline V CDR1 and CDR2: MNHNS, SASEGT. CDR3 length: 15 residues. The CDR3 DNA reads as TGTGCCAGCAGTGAAGGAGTCAGGTCTGGAAACACCATATATTTT. This translates into CASSEGVRSGNTIYF.

The chain joins TRBV12-3 or TRBV12-4 to TRBJ2-3; a possible D gene is TRBD2 (6 bases). The CDR3 is 14 amino acids. The chain's CDR3 is CISSLTGGTDTQYF. CDR3 sequence (DNA): TGTATCAGCAGTTTGACGGGGGGCACAGATACGCAGTATTTT.

Ten or more counts support this clonotype. The V and J genes are TRBV4-2 and TRBJ1-5; possible D gene TRBD1, 5 bases. The CDR3 runs 15 residues. Trimming left V 3 bases short and J 5 bases short, with 14 bases between. Per germline, CDR1 LGHNA and CDR2 YNFKEQ. The CDR3: CASSQDQGRDQPQHF. CDR3 DNA sequence: TGTGCCAGCAGCCAGGATCAGGGTAGGGATCAGCCCCAGCATTTT.

The genes are TRBV11-2 and TRBJ1-5; D is possibly TRBD1 (5 bases). The CDR3 spans 13 residues. CDR1 and CDR2 (germline): SGHAT, FQNNGV. This chain's CDR3 is CVRSPAGGQPQHF. The CDR3 coding sequence is TGTGTCAGAAGCCCGGCGGGGGGTCAGCCCCAGCATTTT. The full variable domain, its missing parts supplied by reference TRBV11-2 and TRBJ1-5, is EAGVAQSPRYKIIEKRQSVAFWCNPISGHATLYWYQQILGQGPKLLIQFQNNGVVDDSQLPKDRFSAERLKGVDSTLKIQPAKLEDSAVYLCVRSPAGGQPQHFGDGTRLSIL.